The 19 T cell receptor beta chains reported below all come from one sample, sequenced in a study of regulatory T cells in long-lasting Graves disease. The time point was: newly diagnosed GD, antithyroid drugs for less than 3 months. The TCR library was made from RNA extracted from PBMCs. Combining iRepertoire HTBI primers with Arm-PCR of CDR3 regions, the authors built TCR beta libraries. TCRdb re-called the multiplex PCR reads through MiXCR, storing one row per CDR3 protein. The sample lists a few hundred thousand distinct CDR3 sequences; about 17% were seen once. These data also formed part of another study, on T cells in Graves' hyperthyroidism and ophthalmopathy.

Sequencing used peripheral blood mononuclear cells (PBMCs), obtained at new diagnosis, from a patient treated with antithyroid drugs. These receptors were taken from a woman aged 18-29 years with Graves disease.

This clonotype has at least ten counts. The gene calls are TRBV7-8 and TRBJ2-5, with no clear D. The CDR3 is 12 residues long. V lost 6 bases, J lost 2 bases, and 7 bases lay in between. Germline V gene sequence: CDR1 SGHVS, CDR2 FQNEAQ. As DNA, the CDR3 is TGTGCCAGCAGTTTTGATCAAGAGACCCAGTACTTC. Amino acid sequence: CASSFDQETQYF.

This clonotype was seen more than once but under ten times. The genes are TRBV6-1 and TRBJ1-3; D gene ambiguous. CDR3 length equals 12 residues. Looked up from germline, CDR1 is MNHNS and CDR2 is SASEGT. Trimming cost V 8 bases and J 3 bases, with 8 bases left between them. The CDR3 here is CASLTDGNTIYF. The CDR3 bases are TGTGCCAGCCTGACCGATGGAAACACCATATATTTT.

This chain uses TRBV20-1 with TRBJ1-2; 8 nucleotides agree with TRBD1. V was pared by 5 bases and J by 4 bases, with 12 bases of the junction left unmatched. There are 15 residues in the CDR3. Germline loops: CDR1 DFQATT, CDR2 SNEGSKA (reference sequence). CDR3 bases: TGCAGTGCTCTGATTAGGACAGGGAGCCTCTATGGCTACACCTTC. Translating it yields CSALIRTGSLYGYTF.

This clonotype has just a few counts. The chain couples TRBV7-3 to TRBJ2-5, with D perhaps TRBD2 (6 bases). The length of the CDR3 is 15 residues. Germline CDR1 SGHTA, CDR2 FQGTGA. Trimming left V 5 bases short and J 2 bases short, with 15 bases between. As DNA, the CDR3 is TGTGCCAGCAGCCCTTCCGGGGGAACTCAAGAGACCCAGTACTTC. Amino acid sequence: CASSPSGGTQETQYF.

At least ten counts were recorded for this clonotype. This rearrangement joins TRBV12-3 or TRBV12-4 to TRBJ1-2; D remains unclear. This CDR3 contains 11 residues. Trimming removed 7 bases at V and 0 bases at J, with 3 bases between. DNA for the CDR3: TGTGCCAGCACGGCTAACTATGGCTACACCTTC. This sequence encodes CASTANYGYTF.

This clonotype was seen only a few times. The chain joins TRBV13 to TRBJ1-2; possibly TRBD1 for D (6 bases). Trimming took off 4 bases at V and 6 bases at J, with 12 bases between the two ends. The CDR3 extends over 13 amino acids. Germline V CDR1 and CDR2: PRHDT, FYEKMQ (reference sequence). The CDR3, as DNA: TGTGCCAGCAGCTCACAGGGTTTGCATGGCTACACCTTC. Protein: CASSSQGLHGYTF.

This clonotype was seen repeatedly, ten times or more. The chain recombines TRBV20-1 with TRBJ1-1; a weak D match, TRBD1 (5 bases). The CDR3 is made up of 15 amino acids. CDR1 is DFQATT and CDR2 is SNEGSKA in the germline V gene (reference sequence). Trimming pared 1 base from V and 3 bases from J, leaving 15 bases between. Written as DNA, the CDR3 is TGCAGTGCTAGAGTCCCGGGGGTGGGGGACACTGAAGCTTTCTTT. Amino acids: CSARVPGVGDTEAFF.

As for this clonotype: A far larger clone is one base from this, pointing to a likely read error. V usage is TRBV7-9 and J usage is TRBJ2-1; 14 bases fit TRBD2. This CDR3 is built from 14 residues. V lost 5 bases, J lost 9 bases, and 3 bases stayed unmatched. Germline CDR1 is SEHNR and CDR2 is FQNEAQ (reference sequence). Written as DNA, the CDR3 is TGTGCCAGCAGCCCGGGACTAGCGGGAGCTGAGCAGTTCTTC. Amino acids: CASSPGLAGAEQFF.

This clonotype came up many times. The chain combines TRBV5-1 with TRBJ1-5; 9 bases fit TRBD1. Germline CDR1 is SGHRS and CDR2 is YFSETQ. The CDR3 has 16 residues. Trimming at V came to 4 bases and at J to 3 bases, leaving 8 bases not matched to a gene. CDR3 sequence (DNA): TGCGCCAGCAGCCCCGATGGGACAGGGAACAATCAGCCCCAGCATTTT. Residues: CASSPDGTGNNQPQHF.

The sample holds a few counts of this clonotype. V gene TRBV20-1 combines with J gene TRBJ2-2; no definite D call. Trimming stripped 4 bases from V and 4 bases from J, with 4 bases between. Looked up from germline, CDR1 is DFQATT and CDR2 is SNEGSKA (reference sequence). This CDR3 is built from 11 residues. Here the CDR3 DNA reads TGCAGTGCTAAATTCACCGGGGAGCTGTTTTTT. Encoded protein: CSAKFTGELFF.

This clonotype was counted a few times. A junction end diverges from the germline sequence, so it may reflect a read error. The genes are TRBV7-8 and TRBJ2-1; D remains unclear. The CDR3 spans 15 residues. The germline CDR1 and CDR2 sequences are SGHVS and FQNEAQ. The CDR3 DNA is TGTGCCAGCAGCTTAGGGTCAAGCTCCTACAATAAGCAGTTCTTC. Translating it yields CASSLGSSSYNKQFF. The full variable domain, in which reference TRBV7-8 and TRBJ2-1 provide the parts outside the CDR3, is GAGVSQSPRYKVAKRGQDVALRCDPISGHVSLFWYQQALGQGPEFLTYFQNEAQLDKSGLPSDRFFAERPEGSVSTLKIQRTQQEDSAVYLCASSLGSSSYNKQFFGPGTRLTVL.

This clonotype was observed at least ten times. The chain uses TRBV9 and TRBJ2-5; D is possibly TRBD2 (5 bases). Trimming stripped 4 bases from V and 5 bases from J, with 18 bases between. Germline CDR1 reads SGDLS; CDR2 reads YYNGEE. The CDR3 loop spans 15 amino acids. CDR3: CASSKTLGELETQYF. In nucleotides, the CDR3 is TGTGCCAGCAGCAAGACCCTGGGAGAATTGGAGACCCAGTACTTC.

This clonotype showed up just a few times. J is TRBJ1-4 and V is TRBV5-1, with unresolved D. Trimming left V 0 bases short and J 8 bases short, with 11 bases between. In germline, CDR1 is SGHRS, CDR2 YFSETQ. This CDR3 has 14 amino acids. CDR3 bases: TGCGCCAGCAGCTTGGGGCCGTTGGGGGAAAAACTGTTTTTT. Amino acids: CASSLGPLGEKLFF.

The sample holds many counts of this clonotype. The chain uses TRBV28 and TRBJ2-7, with 8 nucleotides matching TRBD2. The junction had 11 bases not matched to a gene; V was cut back by 7 bases and J by 3 bases. CDR1 and CDR2 (germline): MDHEN, SYDVKM. The CDR3 consists of 15 residues. Here the CDR3 reads CASIDQGLVNYEQYF. The CDR3 bases are TGTGCCAGCATCGACCAGGGACTAGTGAACTACGAGCAGTACTTC.

This rearrangement joins TRBV28 to TRBJ1-6, with 10 nucleotides matching TRBD1. The CDR3 has 16 amino acids. The V segment lost 0 bases and the J segment 10 bases; nucleotides outside the gene matches: 6. Germline V CDR1 and CDR2: MDHEN, SYDVKM. The CDR3 DNA is TGTGCCAGCAGTTTATGGGAGGGACAGGGGAAATCACCCCTCCACTTT. The encoded protein is CASSLWEGQGKSPLHF.

This clonotype has at least ten counts. This chain joins TRBV2 and TRBJ1-1, with unresolved D. Germline assignment: CDR1 SNHLY and CDR2 FYNNEI. The CDR3 consists of 13 residues. Trimming stripped 1 base from V and 4 bases from J, with 7 bases between. CDR3 DNA: TGTGCCAGCAGTGAAGGATCAATCACTGAAGCTTTCTTT. Amino acids: CASSEGSITEAFF.

In its sample, this clonotype was seen many times. This chain links TRBV29-1 with TRBJ1-1; TRBD1 is a possible D gene (5 bases). This CDR3 is 14 amino acids long. The germline CDR1 and CDR2 sequences are SQVTM and ANQGSEA. The V and J ends lost 4 bases and 0 bases respectively, with 12 bases between them. This CDR3 is CSVVEGPMNTEAFF. CDR3 coding DNA: TGCAGCGTTGTAGAGGGACCGATGAACACTGAAGCTTTCTTT.

This clonotype was recorded at least ten times. V gene TRBV4-1 combines with J gene TRBJ2-2; 8 nucleotides align to TRBD2. CDR1 is MGHRA and CDR2 is YSYEKL in the germline V gene. With V trimmed by 4 bases and J by 5 bases, 9 bases remained unmatched. There are 16 residues in the CDR3. In DNA form, the CDR3 reads TGCGCCAGCAGCCGGGTGGCGGGAGGTGCAACCGGGGAGCTGTTTTTT. It encodes CASSRVAGGATGELFF.

This clonotype was seen at least ten times. The chain carries TRBV13 and TRBJ2-3; 10 bases align to TRBD2. J lost 6 bases, V lost 2 bases, and 5 bases had no gene match. The germline V gene has CDR1 PRHDT and CDR2 FYEKMQ (reference sequence). This CDR3 region has 15 residues. CDR3 in amino acids: CASSLRSGRVDTQYF. As DNA, the CDR3 is TGTGCCAGCAGCTTACGCAGCGGGAGGGTGGATACGCAGTATTTT.